This T cell receptor beta chain was retrieved from a study of blood T cell repertoires in COVID-19. Study overall: Acute and convalescent COVID-19 samples came from the United States, Italy and Spain. PBMCs, B-cell-depleted T cells, or T cells were the source of the cDNA or gDNA that made up the material.

Under the authors' procedure: Nucleated cell counts were estimated from reference gene primer amplification. Here immunoSEQ multiplex PCR was the method, and the copy in TCRdb shows in-frame clones only, minus some. V, J and clone size are taken as reported in that table, and D and trimming were inferred from the DNA itself. Of a few hundred thousand clones in the sample, around 91% were seen once. Everyone who took part was about 18 to 90 years old, and they came from over 20 US areas. This CDR3 comprises 16 residues. Trimming removed 2 bases from V and 0 bases from J; junction bases left unmatched: 5. CDR1 is MNHEY, CDR2 SMNVEV, per germline (reference sequence).

This receptor was obtained from a man aged 25 to 45 who had been exposed to COVID-19. This chain joins TRBV27 and TRBJ2-7; TRBD2 aligns across 9 bases. The specimen sequenced was PBMCs or T cells enriched from blood (not recorded which). CDR3 DNA: TGTGCCAGCAGTTTAAGAGCGGGGGGTATCTCCTACGAGCAGTACTTC. Protein: CASSLRAGGISYEQYF.